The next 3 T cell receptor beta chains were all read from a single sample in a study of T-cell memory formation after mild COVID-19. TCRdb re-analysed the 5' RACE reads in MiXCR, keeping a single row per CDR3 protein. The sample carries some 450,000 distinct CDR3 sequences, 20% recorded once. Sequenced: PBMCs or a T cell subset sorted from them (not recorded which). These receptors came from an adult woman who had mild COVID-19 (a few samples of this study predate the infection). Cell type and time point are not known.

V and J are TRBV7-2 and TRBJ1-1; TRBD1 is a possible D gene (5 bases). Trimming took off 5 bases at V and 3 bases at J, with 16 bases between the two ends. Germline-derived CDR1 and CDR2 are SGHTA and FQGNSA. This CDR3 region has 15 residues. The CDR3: CASSAHGAAYTEAFF. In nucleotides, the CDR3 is TGTGCCAGCAGCGCCCACGGGGCAGCCTACACTGAAGCTTTCTTT.

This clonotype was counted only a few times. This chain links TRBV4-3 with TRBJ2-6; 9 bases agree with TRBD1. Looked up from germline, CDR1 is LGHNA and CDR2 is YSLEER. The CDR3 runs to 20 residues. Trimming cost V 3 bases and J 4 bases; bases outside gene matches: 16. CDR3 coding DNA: TGCGCCAGCAGCCAGTTGGGGGACAGGGTCGTGTCTCCCGGGGCCAACGTCCTGACTTTC. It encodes CASSQLGDRVVSPGANVLTF.

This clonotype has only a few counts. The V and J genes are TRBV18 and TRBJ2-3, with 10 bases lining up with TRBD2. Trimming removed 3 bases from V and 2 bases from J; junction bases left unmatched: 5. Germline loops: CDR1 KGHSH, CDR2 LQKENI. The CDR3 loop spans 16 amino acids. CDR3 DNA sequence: TGTGCCAGCTCACCTTGGACTAGCGGAACCACAGATACGCAGTATTTT. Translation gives CASSPWTSGTTDTQYF.